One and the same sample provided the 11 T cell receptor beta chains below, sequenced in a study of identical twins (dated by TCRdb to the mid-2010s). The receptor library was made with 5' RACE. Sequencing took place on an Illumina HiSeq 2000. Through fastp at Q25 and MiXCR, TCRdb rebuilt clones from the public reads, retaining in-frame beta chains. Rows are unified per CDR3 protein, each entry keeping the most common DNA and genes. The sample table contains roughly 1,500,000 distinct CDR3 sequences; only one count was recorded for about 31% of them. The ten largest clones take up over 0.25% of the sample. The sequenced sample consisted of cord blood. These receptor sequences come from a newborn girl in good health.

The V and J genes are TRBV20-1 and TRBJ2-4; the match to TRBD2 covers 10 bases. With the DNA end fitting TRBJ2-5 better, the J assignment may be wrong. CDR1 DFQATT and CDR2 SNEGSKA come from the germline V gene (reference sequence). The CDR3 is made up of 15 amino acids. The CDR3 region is CSARTSGNPQETQYF. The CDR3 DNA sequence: TGCAGTGCTCGAACTAGCGGGAACCCACAAGAGACCCAGTACTTC.

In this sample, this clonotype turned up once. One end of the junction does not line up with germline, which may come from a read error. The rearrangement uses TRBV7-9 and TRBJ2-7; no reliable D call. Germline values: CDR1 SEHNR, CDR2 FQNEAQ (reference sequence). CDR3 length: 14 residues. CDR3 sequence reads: CASSLSSLSYGQYF. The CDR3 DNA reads TGTGCCAGCAGCTTATCAAGTCTATCCTACGGGCAGTACTTC.

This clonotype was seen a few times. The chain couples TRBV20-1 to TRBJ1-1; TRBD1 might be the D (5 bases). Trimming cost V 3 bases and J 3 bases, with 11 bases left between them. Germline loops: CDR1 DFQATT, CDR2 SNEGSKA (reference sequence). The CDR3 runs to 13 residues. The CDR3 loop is CSASAGGDTEAFF. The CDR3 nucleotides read TGCAGTGCTAGTGCGGGAGGGGACACTGAAGCTTTCTTT.

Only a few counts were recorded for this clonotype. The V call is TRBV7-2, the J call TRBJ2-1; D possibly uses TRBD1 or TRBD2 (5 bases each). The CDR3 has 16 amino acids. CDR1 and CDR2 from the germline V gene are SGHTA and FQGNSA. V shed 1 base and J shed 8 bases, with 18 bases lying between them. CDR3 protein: CASSLVDRDAGYEQFF. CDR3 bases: TGTGCCAGCAGCTTAGTGGACCGGGACGCCGGGTATGAGCAGTTCTTC.

The CDR3 protein is CASSLGQGSGGYTF. The CDR3 DNA is TGTGCCAGCAGTCTGGGACAGGGCTCGGGGGGCTACACCTTC. This chain joins TRBV25-1 and TRBJ1-2; 9 nucleotides align to TRBD1. The V gene end was trimmed by 5 bases and the J gene end by 8 bases; junction bases not matched to a gene: 9. Germline CDR1 and CDR2: MGHDK and SYGVNS. CDR3 length: 14 amino acids.

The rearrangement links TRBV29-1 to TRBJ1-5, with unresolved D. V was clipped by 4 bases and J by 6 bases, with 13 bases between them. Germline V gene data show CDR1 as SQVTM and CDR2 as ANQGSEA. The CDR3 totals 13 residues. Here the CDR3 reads CSVVTRSGQPQHF. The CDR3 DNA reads TGCAGCGTTGTGACCAGGTCAGGTCAGCCCCAGCATTTT.

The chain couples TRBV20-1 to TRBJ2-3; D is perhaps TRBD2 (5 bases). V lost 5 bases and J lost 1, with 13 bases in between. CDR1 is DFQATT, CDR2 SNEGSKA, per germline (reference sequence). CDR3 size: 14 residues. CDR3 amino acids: CSAQASWGTDTQYF. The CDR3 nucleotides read TGCAGTGCTCAGGCTAGCTGGGGCACAGATACGCAGTATTTT.

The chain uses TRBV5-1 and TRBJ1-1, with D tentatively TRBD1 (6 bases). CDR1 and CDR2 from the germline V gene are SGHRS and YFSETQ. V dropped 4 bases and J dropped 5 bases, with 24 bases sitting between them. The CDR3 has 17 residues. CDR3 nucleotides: TGCGCCAGCAGCAGAAAAATCAGCGGACAGAAAGAAACTGAAGCTTTCTTT. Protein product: CASSRKISGQKETEAFF.

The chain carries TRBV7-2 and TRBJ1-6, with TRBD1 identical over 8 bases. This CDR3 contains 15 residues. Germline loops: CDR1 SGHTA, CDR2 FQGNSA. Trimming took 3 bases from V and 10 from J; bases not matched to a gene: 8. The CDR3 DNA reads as TGTGCCAGCAGCTTGCAGGGGGCGGATCGCTCACCCCTCCACTTT. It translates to CASSLQGADRSPLHF.

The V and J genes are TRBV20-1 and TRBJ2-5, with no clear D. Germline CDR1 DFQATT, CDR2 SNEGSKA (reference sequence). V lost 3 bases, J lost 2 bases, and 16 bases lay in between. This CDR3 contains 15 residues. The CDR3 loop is CSARTFFTAQETQYF. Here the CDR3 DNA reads TGCAGTGCTAGGACCTTTTTTACTGCTCAAGAGACCCAGTACTTC.

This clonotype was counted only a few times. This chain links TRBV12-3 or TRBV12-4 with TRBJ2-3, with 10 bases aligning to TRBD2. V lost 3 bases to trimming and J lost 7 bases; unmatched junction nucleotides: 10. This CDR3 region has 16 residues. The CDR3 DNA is TGTGCCAGCAGTTTGGGGATCGGACTAGCGGATAATACGCAGTATTTT. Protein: CASSLGIGLADNTQYF.